Shown below are 3 T cell receptor beta chains from a single sample sequenced in a study of blood T cells in healthy people across ages. The authors ran a second PCR of about 6 to 11 cycles using a sample-barcoded 5' primer and a J-beta primer mix. TCRdb itself ran the 5' RACE reads through MiXCR, one entry per CDR3 protein. The sample lists some 760,000 distinct CDR3 sequences, more than 20% occurring once. This sample was also put to use in a study of T cells of mothers and their children.

Input material: blood. The receptors were gathered from a boy between 5 and 17 years old in good health.

The chain links TRBV3-1 to TRBJ1-1, with D possibly matching TRBD1 (5 bases). V was trimmed by 0 bases and J by 5 bases, leaving 13 bases between them. In germline, CDR1 is LGHDT, CDR2 YNNKEL (reference sequence). The CDR3 extends over 15 amino acids. DNA for the CDR3: TGTGCCAGCAGCCAAGAGCCGTCGGGGCGAACTGAAGCTTTCTTT. This codes for CASSQEPSGRTEAFF. Combining the CDR3 with reference TRBV3-1 and TRBJ1-1 gives the whole variable domain DTAVSQTPKYLVTQMGNDKSIKCEQNLGHDTMYWYKQDSKKFLKIMFSYNNKELIINETVPNRFSPKSPDKAHLNLHINSLELGDSAVYFCASSQEPSGRTEAFFGQGTRLTVV.

To note about this clonotype: Sequence at one end of the junction differs from germline and may be a read error. The gene calls are TRBV2 and TRBJ1-2; D is perhaps TRBD1 (5 bases). Germline CDR1 reads SNHLY; CDR2 reads FYNNEI. The CDR3 is made up of 13 amino acids. The CDR3 coding sequence is TGTGTCAGCAGTGGGGACGGGGATAGTGGCTACACCTTC. The encoded protein is CVSSGDGDSGYTF.

This clonotype showed up just a few times. The chain has TRBV11-3 and TRBJ2-1; 8 bases are a match to TRBD2. Germline values: CDR1 SGHNT, CDR2 YENEEA. The CDR3 spans 16 residues. V dropped 4 bases and J dropped 0; count of bases not matched to a gene: 5. The CDR3: CASSSRSGSSYNEQFF. The CDR3 DNA reads TGTGCCAGCAGCTCCCGAAGCGGGAGCTCCTACAATGAGCAGTTCTTC.